This TCR beta chain was sequenced in a study of cytomegalovirus exposure and HLA in healthy donors. Study-level information: Earlier findings included 117 million unique TCR beta sequences obtained from roughly 200 million T cells.

Points from the study as a whole: In terms of immune exposure information, only CMV serostatus was available. Later analysis identified a missense DCLRE1C variant that was linked to TCR beta V- and J-gene trimming.

A remark on this clone: As yet, its antigen is unknown. In the same sample, other DNA sequences code for this CDR3.

The CDR3 totals 14 residues. Unmatched junction bases numbered 2, after V lost 4 bases and J lost 1 base. Germline CDR1 reads SGHRS; CDR2 reads YFSETQ. Primers: 60 Vbeta forward and 13 Jbeta reverse. Clones were sequenced by immunoSEQ multiplex PCR, and TCRdb holds only the in-frame ones, with some missing. The repertoire holds roughly 190,000 clones, with approximately 67% as singletons. The sample taken for sequencing was PBMCs. The origin of this receptor is a man aged 35-49 years in good health and CMV-seronegative. This chain joins TRBV5-1 and TRBJ2-5; TRBD2 matches at 9 bases. CDR3 residues: CASSPTSGQETQYF. The CDR3 DNA sequence: TGCGCCAGCAGCCCGACTAGCGGCCAAGAGACCCAGTACTTC.